This TCR beta chain is drawn from a study of OX40 agonist ivuxolimab in advanced cancers. V dropped 2 bases and J dropped 4 bases, with 6 bases sitting between them. Germline V gene lookup returns CDR1 MNHEY and CDR2 SVGAGI. This CDR3 spans 13 amino acids. Sequenced by immunoSEQ multiplex PCR; TCRdb stores in-frame clones only, minus some. Among approximately 67,000 clones listed, approximately 90% were seen once. The receptor's source is an adult with an advanced solid tumor such as melanoma, head and neck, liver or kidney cancer. V and J are TRBV6-5 and TRBJ1-5; the D gene is possibly TRBD1 (6 bases). The sample was CD4+ or CD8+ T cells sorted from blood, taken in a trial of the OX40 agonist ivuxolimab. The chain's CDR3 is CASSYTGNQPQHF. CDR3 coding DNA: TGTGCCAGCAGTTACACAGGGAATCAGCCCCAGCATTTT.